A selection of T cell receptor beta chains follows, all from one sample in a study of OX40 agonist ivuxolimab in advanced cancers. Produced via immunoSEQ multiplex PCR; TCRdb's table is partial and in-frame only. The sample includes fewer than 80,000 clones, about 89% seen only once; the top ten take about 14%. Sequences were derived from CD4+ or CD8+ T cells sorted from blood, sampled in a trial of the OX40 agonist ivuxolimab. These TCRs come from an adult with an advanced solid tumor such as melanoma, head and neck, liver or kidney cancer. Each CDR3 is given with its conserved first and last residue. The D gene is left open where the match is weak. A row's size may be missing; if present it is once, few, many or a size class.

abundance,v_gene,d_gene,j_gene,CDR3aa,CDR3nt
NA,TRBV6-5,NA,TRBJ1-1,CASSPGPELAAFF,TGTGCCAGCAGCCCTGGCCCCGAATTGGCAGCTTTCTTT
NA,TRBV18,TRBD2,TRBJ2-7,CASSPIGGRSSYEQYF,TGTGCCAGCTCACCAATTGGCGGGAGATCGTCCTACGAGCAGTACTTC
NA,TRBV2,NA,TRBJ2-7,CASSYGTENEQYF,TGTGCCAGCAGCTACGGGACTGAGAACGAGCAGTACTTC
NA,TRBV7-9,TRBD1,TRBJ1-1,CASSFGTENTEAFF,TGTGCCAGCAGCTTCGGGACAGAAAACACTGAAGCTTTCTTT
NA,TRBV7-9,NA,TRBJ2-7,CASSFTGTENFYEQYF,TGTGCCAGCAGCTTTACCGGGACGGAAAATTTCTACGAGCAGTACTTC
NA,TRBV7-9,NA,TRBJ1-3,CASGFLGNTIYF,TGTGCCAGCGGCTTTCTAGGAAACACCATATATTTT
NA,TRBV4-3,TRBD2,TRBJ2-7,CASSASSGRAPTYEQYF,TGCGCCAGCAGTGCGAGTAGCGGGAGGGCCCCGACCTACGAGCAGTACTTC
few,TRBV19,TRBD1,TRBJ1-5,CASSDRAHQPQHF,TGTGCCAGTAGCGACAGGGCTCATCAGCCCCAGCATTTT
NA,TRBV28,NA,TRBJ2-1,CAAASGSYNEQFF,TGTGCCGCGGCGTCTGGCTCCTACAATGAGCAGTTCTTC
NA,TRBV30,TRBD2,TRBJ2-1,CAWSVSSGGEEDEQFF,TGTGCCTGGAGTGTATCGAGCGGGGGGGAAGAGGATGAGCAGTTCTTC
NA,TRBV11-2,NA,TRBJ2-7,CASSDQDSRYEQYF,TGTGCCAGCAGCGACCAGGACAGCCGCTACGAGCAGTACTTC
NA,TRBV7-8,NA,TRBJ1-1,CASSLLGGTEAFF,TGTGCCAGCAGCCTCCTAGGCGGAACTGAAGCTTTCTTT
NA,TRBV7-6,NA,TRBJ2-7,CASSSLGGYEQYF,TGTGCCAGCAGCTCTTTAGGGGGTTACGAGCAGTACTTC
NA,TRBV27,NA,TRBJ2-7,CASSHGPGSYEQYF,TGTGCCAGCAGTCACGGACCTGGCTCCTACGAGCAGTACTTC
NA,TRBV28,NA,TRBJ2-2,CASSFFDNTGELFF,TGTGCCAGCAGTTTTTTTGACAACACCGGGGAGCTGTTTTTT
NA,TRBV27,NA,TRBJ2-7,CASSPRGDEQYF,TGTGCCAGCAGTCCCCGTGGGGACGAGCAGTACTTC
NA,TRBV28,TRBD2,TRBJ2-7,CASSLPLAGGPKYEQYF,TGTGCCAGCAGTTTACCGCTAGCGGGAGGGCCTAAATACGAGCAGTACTTC
once,TRBV7-9,NA,TRBJ2-1,CASSPPGLNNEQFF,TGTGCCAGCAGCCCCCCGGGACTTAACAATGAGCAGTTCTTC
NA,TRBV2,NA,TRBJ1-2,CASSASSNYGYTF,TGTGCCAGCAGTGCTAGCAGTAACTATGGCTACACCTTC
NA,TRBV13,TRBD2,TRBJ2-2,CASSPPLAGVGTGELFF,TGTGCCAGCAGCCCCCCACTAGCGGGAGTTGGTACCGGGGAGCTGTTTTTT
NA,TRBV6-6,TRBD1,TRBJ1-4,CASQDRTGSNEKLFF,TGTGCCAGCCAAGACAGGACAGGGAGTAATGAAAAACTGTTTTTT
NA,TRBV28,NA,TRBJ2-7,CASRVNRDLGEQYF,TGTGCCAGCAGGGTGAACAGGGATTTAGGCGAGCAGTACTTC
NA,TRBV19,NA,TRBJ2-1,CASSLRDEYNEQFF,TGTGCCAGTAGTTTACGGGACGAATACAATGAGCAGTTCTTC
once,TRBV5-6,NA,TRBJ2-7,CASSLGNIPSYEQYF,TGTGCCAGCAGCTTGGGCAACATCCCCTCCTACGAGCAGTACTTC
NA,TRBV5-4,NA,TRBJ2-1,CASSLEGGDEQFF,TGTGCCAGCAGCTTGGAAGGGGGGGATGAGCAGTTCTTC
NA,TRBV7-9,NA,TRBJ1-1,CASSLARGQMNTEAFF,TGTGCCAGCAGCTTAGCCCGGGGCCAGATGAACACTGAAGCTTTCTTT
NA,TRBV30,TRBD1,TRBJ1-1,CAWNGLNRGDTEAFF,TGTGCCTGGAATGGCTTGAACAGGGGAGACACTGAAGCTTTCTTT
NA,TRBV4-2,TRBD2,TRBJ2-1,CASSLRLAGINEQFF,TGTGCCAGCAGCCTAAGACTAGCGGGGATCAATGAGCAGTTCTTC
NA,TRBV7-2,NA,TRBJ1-1,CASSLSLGRTEAFF,TGTGCCAGCAGCTTATCACTAGGGAGAACTGAAGCTTTCTTT
NA,TRBV6-5,TRBD1,TRBJ2-3,CASSVTGGADTQYF,TGTGCCAGCAGTGTTACAGGGGGCGCAGATACGCAGTATTTT
once,TRBV4-3,NA,TRBJ2-4,CASSQATEENIQYF,TGCGCCAGCAGCCAAGCCACGGAGGAAAACATTCAGTACTTC
NA,TRBV20-1,NA,TRBJ2-1,CSASVNEQFF,TGCAGTGCTAGTGTCAATGAGCAGTTCTTC
NA,TRBV28,NA,TRBJ1-1,CATNPLGGPTEAFF,TGTGCCACCAACCCCTTAGGGGGACCCACTGAAGCTTTCTTT
NA,TRBV28,NA,TRBJ2-7,CASSYPGNYEQYF,TGTGCCAGCAGTTATCCGGGTAACTACGAGCAGTACTTC
NA,TRBV5-4,NA,TRBJ1-1,CASSQERGGVVNTEAFF,TGCGCCAGCAGCCAAGAAAGGGGGGGTGTGGTGAACACTGAAGCTTTCTTT
NA,TRBV5-4,TRBD2,TRBJ2-1,CASSPGLASYNEQFF,TGTGCCAGCAGCCCGGGACTAGCCTCCTACAATGAGCAGTTCTTC
NA,TRBV4-3,NA,TRBJ2-3,CASSQDRATRASYTQYF,TGCGCCAGCAGCCAAGATCGTGCGACTAGAGCTTCTTATACGCAGTATTTT
NA,TRBV11-3,NA,TRBJ2-7,CASSLVTGRAHEQYF,TGTGCCAGCAGCTTAGTGACGGGTAGGGCCCACGAGCAGTACTTC
NA,TRBV6-5,TRBD2,TRBJ2-7,CASREGLAESDEQYF,TGTGCCAGCAGGGAGGGACTAGCGGAGAGCGACGAGCAGTACTTC
NA,TRBV28,TRBD1,TRBJ1-5,CASRSTGAESQPQHF,TGTGCCAGCAGATCGACAGGGGCCGAATCGCAGCCCCAGCATTTT
NA,TRBV27,NA,TRBJ2-1,CASSPGLEGRAYNEQFF,TGTGCCAGCAGTCCGGGCCTGGAGGGCCGTGCCTACAATGAGCAGTTCTTC